This T cell receptor (beta chain) was found in a study of T cell repertoires in cytomegalovirus infection. This clonotype has a handful of counts. Its antigen is not identified. From the reads, TCRdb called clonotypes with MiXCR, one entry per CDR3 protein. The sample lists fewer than 950,000 distinct CDR3 sequences, 30% to 35% seen once, with under 15% in the top ten. This CDR3 is built from 17 residues. Trimming removed 0 bases at V and 2 bases at J, with 14 bases between. Germline V gene sequence: CDR1 MNHNS, CDR2 SASEGT. The specimen was cultured CD8+ T cells from PBMCs, collected from culture after CMV antigen stimulation. The receptor's source is a human donor in good health (CMV status not recorded). Some clones in this sample may be carry-over from other donors' samples. The chain employs TRBV6-1 and TRBJ2-1, with D possibly being TRBD1 or TRBD2 (5 bases each). CDR3 protein: CASSEAAGTVAYNEQFF. The CDR3 DNA reads TGTGCCAGCAGTGAAGCGGCAGGGACGGTAGCCTACAATGAGCAGTTCTTC.